This T cell receptor beta chain was sequenced in a study of CD4 T cells in relation to SARS-CoV-2 and coronaviruses. Turning to the study itself: PBMCs were cultured with antigen for about eleven days before TCR beta sequencing. Regarding the study as a whole: This crossreactivity analysis covered spike protein alone, no other viral proteins.

Regarding this clone: Its antigen is unidentified.

TCRdb's copy holds only in-frame clones and misses some; the assay was immunoSEQ multiplex PCR. The table shows more than 25,000 clones, with 75% occurring only once. Unexposed donor CD4+ T cells date from about 2011-2018, before the COVID-19 pandemic. Isolation of CD4+ T cells took place after roughly nine days in culture. Cells permitting, SARS-CoV-2 S/N and four cold-coronavirus spikes were tested on unexposed-donor CD4+ T cells. Material for sequencing was CD4+ T cells from PBMCs, cultured in vitro. The sequence was obtained from a human donor in good health.

As DNA, the CDR3 is TGTGCCAGCAGCCGCGCTCACGGGGGCACTGAAGCTTTCTTT. Its translation is CASSRAHGGTEAFF. The chain combines TRBV9 with TRBJ1-1, with a weak D call TRBD1 (5 bases). Trimming removed 4 bases from V and 4 bases from J, with 14 bases in between. CDR1 SGDLS and CDR2 YYNGEE come from the germline V gene. CDR3 size: 14 residues.